This is a list of T cell receptor beta chains from one sample in a study of CD8 T cells in Susac syndrome. TCRdb re-called the immunoSEQ multiplex PCR reads with MiXCR, one entry per CDR3 protein. The data contain roughly 330,000 distinct CDR3 sequences, roughly nine tenths of them seen just once; the ten biggest clones take up around 0.07%. Input material: CD4+ T cells from PBMCs. These receptors were taken from a human donor with multiple sclerosis. The CDR3 runs from the conserved cysteine through the conserved F or W. D genes are given only for firm matches. Clone sizes are given selectively: once, few, many, or a class where the clone is expanded.

>TRBJ2-1|NA|TRBV20-1|NA
CSASTRNEQFF
TGCAGTGCTTCCACCCGAAATGAGCAGTTCTTC
>TRBJ2-7|NA|TRBV5-1|NA
CASSQRRPYEQYF
TGCGCCAGCAGCCAACGGAGACCCTACGAGCAGTACTTC
>TRBJ1-1|TRBD1|TRBV5-1|NA
CASSTGSDTEAFF
TGCGCCAGCTCGACAGGGTCGGACACTGAAGCTTTCTTT
>TRBJ1-5|TRBD1|TRBV4-1|NA
CASSPSTGAYSNQPQHF
TGCGCCAGCAGTCCCTCGACAGGGGCCTATAGCAATCAGCCCCAGCATTTT
>TRBJ1-1|TRBD1|TRBV7-2|NA
CASDQGAGAEAFF
TGTGCCAGCGACCAGGGGGCTGGAGCTGAAGCTTTCTTT
>TRBJ1-1|NA|TRBV20-1|NA
CSARDLGAGRRKHTEAFF
TGCAGTGCTAGAGATCTCGGGGCTGGTCGAAGAAAACACACTGAAGCTTTCTTT
>TRBJ2-5|NA|TRBV7-9|NA
CASSPGPRGVETQYF
TGTGCCAGCAGCCCCGGGCCCCGGGGCGTCGAGACCCAGTACTTC
>TRBJ1-3|NA|TRBV20-1|NA
CSAISGTGNTIYF
TGCAGTGCTATATCGGGGACTGGAAACACCATATATTTT
>TRBJ2-1|TRBD2|TRBV11-1|NA
CASSLTWTSGSGDNEQFF
TGTGCCAGCAGCTTAACATGGACTAGCGGGAGTGGCGACAATGAGCAGTTCTTC
>TRBJ2-2|NA|TRBV11-3|NA
CASSLDRDTGELFF
TGTGCCAGCAGCTTAGACAGGGACACCGGGGAGCTGTTTTTT
>TRBJ1-1|TRBD1|TRBV11-2|NA
CASSTDRVNTEAFF
TGTGCCAGCAGCACCGACAGGGTGAACACTGAAGCTTTCTTT
>TRBJ1-5|NA|TRBV4-2|NA
CASSRTAGGNQPQHF
TGTGCCAGCAGCCGAACCGCAGGGGGCAATCAGCCCCAGCATTTT
>TRBJ1-4|NA|TRBV6-4|NA
CASSVSQGPGEKLFF
TGTGCCAGCAGTGTCAGCCAGGGGCCAGGTGAAAAACTGTTTTTT
>TRBJ2-3|NA|TRBV29-1|NA
CSVEDSGSSTDTQYF
TGCAGCGTTGAAGATAGCGGATCTAGCACAGATACGCAGTATTTT
>TRBJ2-2|TRBD2|TRBV9|NA
CASSVEDGRAPGELFF
TGTGCCAGCAGCGTAGAGGACGGGAGGGCCCCCGGGGAGCTGTTTTTT
>TRBJ2-3|TRBD2|TRBV30|NA
CAWSAMSGTTDTQYF
TGTGCCTGGAGCGCCATGAGCGGGACCACAGATACGCAGTATTTT
>TRBJ2-4|NA|TRBV19|NA
CASSARELAKNIQYF
TGTGCCAGTAGTGCCAGGGAATTAGCCAAAAACATTCAGTACTTC
>TRBJ1-1|TRBD1|TRBV12-3/TRBV12-4|NA
CASSTGGLSWNTEAFF
TGTGCCAGCAGCACAGGGGGCTTGTCGTGGAACACTGAAGCTTTCTTT
>TRBJ2-7|NA|TRBV10-3|NA
CAISERGIGDEQYF
TGTGCCATCAGTGAGCGGGGAATCGGGGACGAGCAGTACTTC
>TRBJ2-3|NA|TRBV14|NA
CASSQDLGLSAQYF
TGTGCCAGCAGCCAAGATCTTGGTCTCTCGGCGCAGTATTTT
>TRBJ2-1|TRBD2|TRBV10-3|NA
CATKHGTSGNYNEQFF
TGTGCCACCAAACACGGGACTAGCGGGAACTACAATGAGCAGTTCTTC
>TRBJ1-2|NA|TRBV7-2|NA
CASSLESRTAVYGYTF
TGTGCCAGCAGCTTAGAAAGTAGGACGGCGGTCTATGGCTACACCTTC
>TRBJ2-1|NA|TRBV20-1|NA
CTLVRPPGDEQFF
TGCACTCTAGTCCGGCCCCCAGGCGATGAGCAGTTCTTC
>TRBJ1-3|NA|TRBV29-1|once
CSVRGPGNTIYF
TGCAGCGTTCGTGGGCCTGGAAACACCATATATTTT
>TRBJ2-1|TRBD2|TRBV6-5|NA
CATRWRGAGNEQFF
TGTGCCACCAGGTGGCGGGGGGCAGGGAATGAGCAGTTCTTC
>TRBJ2-1|TRBD2|TRBV12-3/TRBV12-4|NA
CASTPRTSIYNEQFF
TGTGCCAGCACCCCCAGGACTAGTATCTACAATGAGCAGTTCTTC